This passage covers 23 T cell receptor beta chains from one sample sequenced in a study of cytomegalovirus exposure and HLA in healthy donors (dated by TCRdb to between 2016 and 2019). The library was prepared using the immunoSEQ multiplex PCR assay. The multiplex PCR relied on a mix of 60 forward primers for TCR Vbeta segments and 13 reverse primers for TCR Jbeta segments. This immuneACCESS table, as held by TCRdb, lists in-frame sequences with V and J called but not all clones. Of the missing ones, under half trace to an unresolved V gene in checked studies; the others have no known cause. This sample gives approximately 150,000 clones in total; around 78% of them show up just once. 5% to 8% of the sample lies in the top ten. The sequenced sample was PBMCs. The receptors were gathered from a woman between 40 and 55 years old in good health and CMV-seropositive.

The sample holds one count of this clone. The rearrangement links TRBV29-1 to TRBJ1-2; 8 bases fit TRBD1. Trimming cost V 4 bases and J 2 bases; bases outside gene matches: 9. Germline loops: CDR1 SQVTM, CDR2 ANQGSEA. This CDR3 comprises 15 residues. CDR3 region: CSVGDNQGANYGYTF. In DNA form, the CDR3 reads TGCAGCGTTGGAGACAACCAGGGGGCAAACTATGGCTACACCTTC.

The chain combines TRBV7-8 with TRBJ1-1; D perhaps matches TRBD1 (5 bases). Trimming took off 4 bases at V and 8 bases at J, with 14 bases between the two ends. The CDR3 loop spans 13 amino acids. Germline V gene sequence: CDR1 SGHVS, CDR2 FQNEAQ. The CDR3 nucleotides read TGTGCCAGCAGCTCCCTTCCCCAGGGAGAAGCTTTCTTT. Residues: CASSSLPQGEAFF.

Turning to this clone: Mismatch with germline at one junction end may stem from a read error. V gene TRBV7-7 combines with J gene TRBJ2-5; tentatively, D is TRBD1 (6 bases). The CDR3 covers 13 residues. The V gene's germline CDR1 is SSHAT and CDR2 FNYEAQ (reference sequence). CDR3 sequence: CASSQDSQETQYF. Written as DNA, the CDR3 is TGTGCTAGCAGTCAGGACAGCCAAGAGACCCAGTACTTC.

This chain joins TRBV29-1 and TRBJ2-5; 13 bases are shared with TRBD2. The CDR3 sequence is 14 residues long. Trimming removed 6 bases from V and 5 bases from J; junction bases left unmatched: 6. Germline CDR1 is SQVTM and CDR2 is ANQGSEA. The CDR3 DNA follows: TGCAGCGTAAGCGGGACTAGCGGGACCGAGACCCAGTACTTC. It is translated as CSVSGTSGTETQYF.

The rearrangement uses TRBV7-3 and TRBJ2-7, with 12 positions matching TRBD2. With V trimmed by 1 base and J by 6 bases, 10 bases remained unmatched. The CDR3 runs 17 residues. Germline CDR1 reads SGHTA; CDR2 reads FQGTGA. CDR3 nucleotides: TGTGCCAGCAGCTTAATAACGAGACTAGCGGGAGAAGGCGAGCAGTACTTC. It encodes CASSLITRLAGEGEQYF.

This clone turned up a few times. The chain links TRBV7-2 to TRBJ1-2; weak D call: TRBD1 (5 bases). Germline V gives CDR1 SGHTA, CDR2 FQGNSA. This CDR3 spans 14 amino acids. V shed 3 bases and J shed 2 bases, with 10 bases lying between them. In DNA form, the CDR3 reads TGTGCCAGCAGCTTGGGGGGTAGAAACTATGGCTACACCTTC. Translating gives CASSLGGRNYGYTF. Supplemented by reference TRBV7-2 and TRBJ1-2, the full variable domain reads GAGVSQSPSNKVTEKGKDVELRCDPISGHTALYWYRQSLGQGLEFLIYFQGNSAPDKSGLPSDRFSAERTGGSVSTLTIQRTQQEDSAVYLCASSLGGRNYGYTFGSGTRLTVV.

The CDR3 nucleotides are TGTGCCAGCTCCCCAGGGCGGGACTTATATGGCTACACCTTC. Encoded protein: CASSPGRDLYGYTF. The chain couples TRBV18 to TRBJ1-2; tentatively, D is TRBD1 (5 bases). V lost 6 bases and J lost 5, with 16 bases in between. The CDR3 totals 14 residues. Germline values: CDR1 KGHSH, CDR2 LQKENI.

The chain is built from TRBV20-1 and TRBJ1-2, with D possibly TRBD1 on 5 matching bases. Germline V gives CDR1 DFQATT, CDR2 SNEGSKA (reference sequence). The V end was cut by 7 bases, the J end by 6 bases, with 9 bases between. The CDR3 runs to 10 residues. CDR3 region: CSGGGNGYTF. The CDR3 DNA is TGCAGTGGGGGGGGTAATGGCTACACCTTC.

The genes are TRBV10-2 and TRBJ2-1, with no clear D. V was clipped by 4 bases and J by 2 bases, with 18 bases between them. The CDR3 is 17 amino acids. The germline V gene encodes CDR1 WSHSY and CDR2 SAAADI. CDR3 DNA: TGCGCCAGCAGTGGACCGGCTAGGAATCGGCCCTACAATGAGCAGTTCTTC. Translation: CASSGPARNRPYNEQFF.

The gene calls are TRBV13 and TRBJ2-7; 10 bases agree with TRBD2. The J segment lost 3 bases and the V segment lost 1 base, leaving 3 bases of the junction unmatched. CDR1 is PRHDT, CDR2 FYEKMQ, per germline (reference sequence). The CDR3 has 15 residues. The CDR3 loop reads CASSLELAGFYEQYF. DNA for the CDR3: TGTGCCAGCAGCTTAGAACTAGCGGGATTCTACGAGCAGTACTTC. The whole variable domain, filled in from reference TRBV13 and TRBJ2-7, reads AAGVIQSPRHLIKEKRETATLKCYPIPRHDTVYWYQQGPGQDPQFLISFYEKMQSDKGSIPDRFSAQQFSDYHSELNMSSLELGDSALYFCASSLELAGFYEQYFGPGTRLTVT.

The V call is TRBV5-8, the J call TRBJ1-5; D not resolved. The V gene's germline CDR1 is SGHTS and CDR2 YDEGEE. Trimming removed 3 bases at V and 7 bases at J, with 14 bases between. This CDR3 contains 14 residues. The CDR3 bases are TGTGCCAGCAGCTCCCCGAGGCGATTCCAGCCCCAGCATTTT. Translation gives CASSSPRRFQPQHF.

V is TRBV19 and J is TRBJ2-1; maybe TRBD2 (5 bases). This CDR3 is 13 amino acids long. CDR1 and CDR2 from the germline V gene are LNHDA and SQIVND (reference sequence). V lost 8 bases, J lost 8 bases, and 16 bases lay in between. The CDR3 sequence is CASLGLASDEQFF. The CDR3 region has the DNA TGTGCCAGTCTCGGGCTAGCTTCGGATGAGCAGTTCTTC.

In this sample, this clone turned up a few times. The chain joins TRBV29-1 to TRBJ2-3; D not certain. The CDR3 covers 15 residues. Germline CDR1 SQVTM, CDR2 ANQGSEA. The V end lost 5 bases, the J end lost 0 bases, and 15 bases lay between the germline ends. CDR3 nucleotides: TGCAGCGTTAACCGTCTAGTCATTAGCACAGATACGCAGTATTTT. Its translation is CSVNRLVISTDTQYF.

Only a few counts were recorded for this clone. The V call is TRBV10-2, the J call TRBJ2-3; 10 bases line up with TRBD2. CDR1 WSHSY and CDR2 SAAADI come from the germline V gene. There are 15 residues in the CDR3. V lost 8 bases and J lost 7; bases outside the gene matches: 12. The CDR3 here is CASSPWTSGVYTQYF. The CDR3 coding sequence is TGCGCCAGCTCTCCTTGGACTAGCGGAGTCTATACGCAGTATTTT.

The chain uses TRBV10-3 and TRBJ2-3; 10 nucleotides agree with TRBD2. This CDR3 has 14 amino acids. The V gene's germline CDR1 is ENHRY and CDR2 SYGVKD. V dropped 8 bases and J dropped 5; count of bases not matched to a gene: 7. For the CDR3, the DNA is TGTGCCATCGGGCACCTAGCGGGAGTAGATACGCAGTATTTT. As protein: CAIGHLAGVDTQYF.

The V call is TRBV5-1, the J call TRBJ2-5; perhaps TRBD2 as D (5 bases). Germline V gene data show CDR1 as SGHRS and CDR2 as YFSETQ. Trimming pared 4 bases from V and 8 bases from J, leaving 9 bases between. The CDR3 has 11 amino acids. Here the CDR3 DNA reads TGCGCCAGCAGCACCGGAGGTACCCAGTACTTC. Amino acid sequence: CASSTGGTQYF.

The chain couples TRBV5-6 to TRBJ2-7, with D maybe TRBD1 (6 bases). This CDR3 is 15 amino acids long. The germline V gene has CDR1 SGHDT and CDR2 YYEEEE. V was cut by 2 bases and J by 2 bases, with 14 bases left in between. The CDR3 DNA is TGTGCCAGCAGCTTACCCACAGGGATCACCTACGAGCAGTACTTC. This encodes CASSLPTGITYEQYF. The full variable domain, rest sourced from reference TRBV5-6 and TRBJ2-7, is DAGVTQSPTHLIKTRGQQVTLRCSPKSGHDTVSWYQQALGQGPQFIFQYYEEEERQRGNFPDRFSGHQFPNYSSELNVNALLLGDSALYLCASSLPTGITYEQYFGPGTRLTVT.

The rearrangement joins TRBV5-1 to TRBJ2-3; 12 bases line up with TRBD2. Germline V gives CDR1 SGHRS, CDR2 YFSETQ. The CDR3 has 18 amino acids. Unmatched junction bases numbered 7, after V lost 2 bases and J lost 0 bases. CDR3 sequence reads: CASSLGLAGGPSTDTQYF. CDR3 bases: TGCGCCAGCAGCTTAGGGCTAGCGGGAGGGCCGAGCACAGATACGCAGTATTTT.

The chain recombines TRBV28 with TRBJ1-5; D possibly corresponds to TRBD1 (5 bases). Germline CDR1 and CDR2: MDHEN and SYDVKM. The CDR3 is made up of 15 amino acids. Trimming cost V 8 bases and J 2 bases, with 16 bases left between them. CDR3 in DNA: TGTGCCAGCGACTTGGATGGGGCTGGCAATCAGCCCCAGCATTTT. Its protein product is CASDLDGAGNQPQHF.

This chain connects TRBV6-4 to TRBJ2-2; D uncertain. CDR1 and CDR2 (germline): MRHNA, SNTAGT. The V end was cut by 5 bases, the J end by 3 bases, with 7 bases between. The CDR3 is made up of 13 amino acids. The CDR3 coding sequence is TGTGCCAGCAGTTCAGAACACACCGGGGAGCTGTTTTTT. Its translation: CASSSEHTGELFF.

The J gene is TRBJ1-5, the V gene TRBV2; 8 bases line up with TRBD1. The CDR3 consists of 14 residues. Germline values: CDR1 SNHLY, CDR2 FYNNEI. V shed 9 bases, J shed 9 bases, and the junction held 13 bases outside the gene matches. CDR3 bases: TGTGCCAGTTGCGGGACAGGAACATGGAGGCCCCAGCATTTT. Amino acid sequence: CASCGTGTWRPQHF.

V usage is TRBV30 and J usage is TRBJ2-7, with D possibly TRBD1 on 7 matching bases. The V and J ends lost 2 bases and 5 bases respectively, with 13 bases between them. The CDR3 is made up of 13 amino acids. Per the germline V gene, CDR1 is GTSNPN and CDR2 is SVGIG (reference sequence). The DNA of the CDR3 is TGTGCCTGGAGTAAGACAGGGAGGCACGAGCAGTACTTC. It codes for CAWSKTGRHEQYF.

This sequence joins TRBV20-1 and TRBJ2-5, with D possibly being TRBD1 (6 bases). This CDR3 comprises 11 residues. Per the germline V gene, CDR1 is DFQATT and CDR2 is SNEGSKA (reference sequence). In DNA, the CDR3 is TGCAGGGCAGGGGACGTGGAGACCCAGTACTTC. Its protein product is CRAGDVETQYF.